This TCR beta chain derives from a study of T cell changes during pregnancy in multiple sclerosis. TCRdb's copy holds only in-frame clones and misses some; the assay was immunoSEQ multiplex PCR. The profile shows around 33,000 clones, around 89% of them singletons. CDR1 and CDR2 (germline): SGHTS, YDEGEE. There are 15 residues in the CDR3. Losses at the gene ends were 7 bases for V and 8 bases for J; bases not matched to a gene: 10. The TCR was taken from a female donor in good health, enrolled as a control in a pregnancy study. The chain recombines TRBV5-8 with TRBJ2-1; 12 positions agree with TRBD1. Sample: CD4+ T cells from peripheral blood mononuclear cells, taken in the third trimester of pregnancy. CDR3 nucleotide sequence: TGTGCCAGCGGATCTTACGGGACAGGGGGCTATGAGCAGTTCTTC. Translation gives CASGSYGTGGYEQFF.